This T cell receptor beta chain was captured in a study of T cell changes during pregnancy in multiple sclerosis. V was pared by 5 bases and J by 4 bases, with 19 bases between. The CDR3 consists of 16 residues. Germline CDR1 is MNHEY and CDR2 is SMNVEV (reference sequence). The assay was immunoSEQ multiplex PCR, and TCRdb's table has in-frame clones only and misses some. The table includes over 50,000 clones, 93% detected once. The TCR comes from a female donor with multiple sclerosis, enrolled in a pregnancy study. This chain joins TRBV27 and TRBJ2-3; D may be TRBD2 (5 bases). This material consisted of peripheral blood, taken in the second trimester of pregnancy. The CDR3 loop is CASSTLGPEGPDTQYF. CDR3 sequence (DNA): TGTGCCAGCAGTACGCTAGGCCCCGAGGGTCCAGATACGCAGTATTTT.